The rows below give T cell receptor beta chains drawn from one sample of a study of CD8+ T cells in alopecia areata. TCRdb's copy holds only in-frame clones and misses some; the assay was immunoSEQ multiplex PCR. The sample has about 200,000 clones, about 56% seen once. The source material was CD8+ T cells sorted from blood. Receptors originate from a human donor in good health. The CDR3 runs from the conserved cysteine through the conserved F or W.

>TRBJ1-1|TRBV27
CASSLTPAGHTEAFF
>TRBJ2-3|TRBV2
CASSDVAGGLDTQYF
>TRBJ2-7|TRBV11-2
CASSFGTGSYEQYF
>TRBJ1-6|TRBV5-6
CASSLGDIGSPLHF
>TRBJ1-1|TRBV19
CASSIGTGTEAFF
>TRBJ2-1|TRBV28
CASSSPGEGDYNEQFF
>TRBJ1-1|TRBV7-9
CASSLDRGSNTEAFF
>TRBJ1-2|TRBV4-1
CASWDISYGYTF
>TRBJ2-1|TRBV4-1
CASSQYGDDEQFF
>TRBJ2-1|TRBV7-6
CASSLESGGDNEQFF
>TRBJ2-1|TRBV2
CASSALGGPYNEQFF
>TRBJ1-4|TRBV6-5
CASSTGGYDEKLFF
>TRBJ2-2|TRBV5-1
CASSLGQENTGELFF
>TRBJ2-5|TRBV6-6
CASSYTPGAGWETQYF
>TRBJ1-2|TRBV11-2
CASSLAGEGYGYTF
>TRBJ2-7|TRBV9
CASSVEWGSYEQYF
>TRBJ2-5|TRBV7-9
CASSSPVGPQETQYF
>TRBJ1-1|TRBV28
CASSLWGLPNTEAFF
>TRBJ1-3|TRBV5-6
CASSLGFSGNTIYF
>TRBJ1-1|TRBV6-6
CASSYSGTGMNTEAFF
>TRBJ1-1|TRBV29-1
CTGGGGNTEAFF
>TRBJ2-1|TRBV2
CASSETREQFF
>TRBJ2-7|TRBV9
CASSVNFYEQYF
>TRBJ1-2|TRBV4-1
CASSQADQQGYTF
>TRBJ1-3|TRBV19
CASSISGTSGNTIYF
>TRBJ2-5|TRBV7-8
CASSLPTSGGPLGETQYF
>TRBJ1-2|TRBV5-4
CASSLVRDGYGYTF
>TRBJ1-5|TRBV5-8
CASKEGNQPQHF
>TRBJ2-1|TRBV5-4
CASTQTGNEQFF
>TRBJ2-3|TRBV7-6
CASSLGLAGGQYF
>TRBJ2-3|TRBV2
CASSPVADTQYF
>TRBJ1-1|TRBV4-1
CASSQGGGWRVGTEAFF
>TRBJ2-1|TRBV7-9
CASSLTSGGAYEQFF
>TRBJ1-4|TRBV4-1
CASSAPGTGVEKLFF
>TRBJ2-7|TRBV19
CASKGQGNDEQYF
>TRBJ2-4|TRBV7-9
CASSSGTRRENIQYF
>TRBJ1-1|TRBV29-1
CSVEKNTEAFF
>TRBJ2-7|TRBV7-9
CASSYRTYEQYF
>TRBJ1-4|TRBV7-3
CASSSPWGEDEKLFF
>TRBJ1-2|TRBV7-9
CASSFSESYGYTF
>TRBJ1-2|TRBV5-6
CASSLRDYYGYTF
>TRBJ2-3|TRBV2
CASKGLREDTQYF
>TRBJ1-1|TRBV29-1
CSVGDPNTEAFF
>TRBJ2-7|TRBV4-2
CASSQGTGGVYEQYF
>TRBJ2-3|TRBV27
CASRPDYGADTQYF
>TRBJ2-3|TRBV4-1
CASSQSSTDTQYF
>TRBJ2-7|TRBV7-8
CASSLGNGIYEQYF